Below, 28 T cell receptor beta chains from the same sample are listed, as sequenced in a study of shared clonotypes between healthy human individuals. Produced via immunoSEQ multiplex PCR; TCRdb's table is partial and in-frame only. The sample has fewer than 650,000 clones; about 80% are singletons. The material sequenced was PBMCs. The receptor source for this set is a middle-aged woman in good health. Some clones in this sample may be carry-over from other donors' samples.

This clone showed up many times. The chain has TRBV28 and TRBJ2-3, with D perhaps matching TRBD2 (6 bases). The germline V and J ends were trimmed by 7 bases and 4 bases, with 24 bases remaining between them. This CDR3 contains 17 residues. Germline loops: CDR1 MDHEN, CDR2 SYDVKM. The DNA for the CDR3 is TGTGCCAGCACCCTCATGGGGGGTTTAGGTGAGGCAGATACGCAGTATTTT. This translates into CASTLMGGLGEADTQYF.

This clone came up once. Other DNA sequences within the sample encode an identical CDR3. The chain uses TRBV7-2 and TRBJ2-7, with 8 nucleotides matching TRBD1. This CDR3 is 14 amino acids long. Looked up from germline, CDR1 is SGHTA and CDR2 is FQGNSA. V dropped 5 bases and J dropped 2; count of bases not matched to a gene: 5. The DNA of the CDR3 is TGTGCCAGCAGCCCCCGACAGGGGCCCTACGAGCAGTACTTC. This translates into CASSPRQGPYEQYF.

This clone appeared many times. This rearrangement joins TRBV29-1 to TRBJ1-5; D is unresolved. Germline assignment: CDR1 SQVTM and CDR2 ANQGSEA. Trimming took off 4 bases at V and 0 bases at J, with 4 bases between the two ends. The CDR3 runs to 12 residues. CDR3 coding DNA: TGCAGCGTTGGAGCTAGCAATCAGCCCCAGCATTTT. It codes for CSVGASNQPQHF.

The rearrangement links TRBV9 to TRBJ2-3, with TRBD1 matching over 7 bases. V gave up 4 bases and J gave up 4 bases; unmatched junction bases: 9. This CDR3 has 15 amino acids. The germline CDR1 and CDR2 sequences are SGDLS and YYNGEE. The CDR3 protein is CASSRWAGGADTQYF. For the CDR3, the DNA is TGTGCCAGCAGCAGGTGGGCAGGGGGTGCAGATACGCAGTATTTT.

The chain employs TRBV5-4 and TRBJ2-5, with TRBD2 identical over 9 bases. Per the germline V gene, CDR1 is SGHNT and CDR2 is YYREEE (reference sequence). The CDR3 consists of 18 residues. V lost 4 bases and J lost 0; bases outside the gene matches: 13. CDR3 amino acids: CASSPQARTSGHQETQYF. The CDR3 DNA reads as TGTGCCAGCAGCCCCCAGGCCAGAACTAGCGGGCACCAAGAGACCCAGTACTTC.

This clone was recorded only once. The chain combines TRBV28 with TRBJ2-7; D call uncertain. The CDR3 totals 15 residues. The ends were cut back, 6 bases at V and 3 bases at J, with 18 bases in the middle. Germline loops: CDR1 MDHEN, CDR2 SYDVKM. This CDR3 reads CASSPSVLVVYEQYF. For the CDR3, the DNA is TGTGCCAGCAGCCCCTCTGTCCTAGTCGTCTACGAGCAGTACTTC.

The DNA for the CDR3 is TGCAGTGCCCCCGGACTGAATGGCTACACCTTC. Translation gives CSAPGLNGYTF. This chain joins TRBV20-1 and TRBJ1-2; D gene unclear. The germline V gene has CDR1 DFQATT and CDR2 SNEGSKA (reference sequence). The CDR3 length is 11 residues. V dropped 6 bases and J dropped 6 bases, with 11 bases sitting between them.

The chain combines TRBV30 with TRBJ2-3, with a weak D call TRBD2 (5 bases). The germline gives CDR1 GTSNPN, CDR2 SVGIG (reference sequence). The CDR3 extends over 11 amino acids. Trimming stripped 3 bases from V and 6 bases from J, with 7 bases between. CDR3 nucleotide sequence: TGTGCCTGGAGGCGGGTTGATACGCAGTATTTT. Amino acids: CAWRRVDTQYF.

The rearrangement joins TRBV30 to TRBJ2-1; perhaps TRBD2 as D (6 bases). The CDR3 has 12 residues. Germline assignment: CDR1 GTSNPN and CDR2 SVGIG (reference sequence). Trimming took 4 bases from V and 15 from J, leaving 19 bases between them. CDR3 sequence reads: CAWNKIRGWAFF. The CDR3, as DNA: TGTGCCTGGAACAAAATTCGGGGGTGGGCGTTCTTC.

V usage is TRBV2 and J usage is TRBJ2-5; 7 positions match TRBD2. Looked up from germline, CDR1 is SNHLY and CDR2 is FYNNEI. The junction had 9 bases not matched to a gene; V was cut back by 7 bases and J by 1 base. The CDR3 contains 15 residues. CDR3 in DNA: TGTGCCAGCATGGGGGAACTAGCGTTCCAAGAGACCCAGTACTTC. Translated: CASMGELAFQETQYF. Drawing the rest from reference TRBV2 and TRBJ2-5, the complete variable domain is EPEVTQTPSHQVTQMGQEVILRCVPISNHLYFYWYRQILGQKVEFLVSFYNNEISEKSEIFDDQFSVERPDGSNFTLKIRSTKLEDSAMYFCASMGELAFQETQYFGPGTRLLVL.

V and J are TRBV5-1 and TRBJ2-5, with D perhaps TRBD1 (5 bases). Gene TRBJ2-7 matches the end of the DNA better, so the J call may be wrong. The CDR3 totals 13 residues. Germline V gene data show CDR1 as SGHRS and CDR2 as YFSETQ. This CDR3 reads CASSLAGSYEQYF. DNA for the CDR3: TGCGCCAGCAGCTTGGCAGGGTCCTACGAGCAGTACTTC.

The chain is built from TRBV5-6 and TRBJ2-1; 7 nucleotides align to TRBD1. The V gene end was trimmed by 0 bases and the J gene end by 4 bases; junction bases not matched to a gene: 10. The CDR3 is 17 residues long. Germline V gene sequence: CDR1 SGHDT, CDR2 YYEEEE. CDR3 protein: CASSLEVMGQIYNEQFF. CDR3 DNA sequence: TGTGCCAGCAGCTTGGAAGTGATGGGACAGATTTACAATGAGCAGTTCTTC.

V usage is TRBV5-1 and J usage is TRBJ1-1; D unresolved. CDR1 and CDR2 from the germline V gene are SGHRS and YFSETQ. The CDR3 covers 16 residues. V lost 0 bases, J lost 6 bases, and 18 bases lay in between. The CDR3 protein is CASSLGGESRFAEAFF. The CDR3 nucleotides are TGCGCCAGCAGCTTGGGCGGGGAGTCTCGGTTTGCTGAAGCTTTCTTT.

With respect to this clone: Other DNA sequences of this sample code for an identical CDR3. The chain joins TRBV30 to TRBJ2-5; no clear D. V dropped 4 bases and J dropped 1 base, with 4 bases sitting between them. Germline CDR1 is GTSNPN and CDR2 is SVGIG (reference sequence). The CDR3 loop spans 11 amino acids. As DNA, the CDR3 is TGTGCCTGGACCCGCCAAGAGACCCAGTACTTC. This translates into CAWTRQETQYF.

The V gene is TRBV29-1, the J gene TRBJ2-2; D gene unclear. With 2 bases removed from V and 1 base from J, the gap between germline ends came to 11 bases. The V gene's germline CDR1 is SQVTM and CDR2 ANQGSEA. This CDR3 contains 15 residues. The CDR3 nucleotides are TGCAGCGTTGAACAAAGTGGCAGGAACACCGGGGAGCTGTTTTTT. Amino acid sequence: CSVEQSGRNTGELFF.

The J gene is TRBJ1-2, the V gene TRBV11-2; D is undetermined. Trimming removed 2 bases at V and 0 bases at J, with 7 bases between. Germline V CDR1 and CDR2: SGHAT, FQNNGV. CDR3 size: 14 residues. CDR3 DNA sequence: TGTGCCAGCAGCTTATCATCCCCTAACTATGGCTACACCTTC. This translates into CASSLSSPNYGYTF.

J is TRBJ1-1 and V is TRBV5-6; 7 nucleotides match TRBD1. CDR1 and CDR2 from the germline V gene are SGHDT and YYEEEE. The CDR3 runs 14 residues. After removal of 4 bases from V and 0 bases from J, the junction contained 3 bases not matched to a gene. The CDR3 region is CASSTGQLNTEAFF. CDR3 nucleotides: TGTGCCAGCAGCACGGGACAGTTGAACACTGAAGCTTTCTTT.

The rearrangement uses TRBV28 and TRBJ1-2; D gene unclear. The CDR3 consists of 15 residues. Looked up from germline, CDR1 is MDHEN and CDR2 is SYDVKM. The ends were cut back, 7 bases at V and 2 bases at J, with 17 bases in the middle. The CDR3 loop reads CASTGLGGGNYGYTF. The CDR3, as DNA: TGTGCCAGCACTGGCTTGGGAGGCGGCAACTATGGCTACACCTTC.

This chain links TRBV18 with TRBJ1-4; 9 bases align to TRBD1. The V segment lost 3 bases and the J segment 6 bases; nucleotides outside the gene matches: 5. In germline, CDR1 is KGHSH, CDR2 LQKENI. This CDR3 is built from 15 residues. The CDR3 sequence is CASSPQTGGHEKLFF. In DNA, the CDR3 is TGTGCCAGCTCACCCCAGACAGGGGGACATGAAAAACTGTTTTTT.

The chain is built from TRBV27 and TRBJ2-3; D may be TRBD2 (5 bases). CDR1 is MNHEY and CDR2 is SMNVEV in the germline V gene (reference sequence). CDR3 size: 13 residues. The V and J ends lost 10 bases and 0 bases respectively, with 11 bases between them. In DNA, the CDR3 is TGTGCCAAAAGGGCGGGCAGCACAGATACGCAGTATTTT. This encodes CAKRAGSTDTQYF.

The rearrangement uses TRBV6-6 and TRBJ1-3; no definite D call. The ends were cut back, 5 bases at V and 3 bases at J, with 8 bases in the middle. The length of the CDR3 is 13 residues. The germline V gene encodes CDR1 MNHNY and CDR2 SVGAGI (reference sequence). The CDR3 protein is CASSRLGGNTIYF. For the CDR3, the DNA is TGTGCCAGCAGTCGCCTTGGTGGAAACACCATATATTTT.

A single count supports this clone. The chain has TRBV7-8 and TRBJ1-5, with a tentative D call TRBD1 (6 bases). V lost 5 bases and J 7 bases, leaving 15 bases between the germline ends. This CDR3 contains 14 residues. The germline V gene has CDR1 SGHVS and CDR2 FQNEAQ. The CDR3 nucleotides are TGTGCCAGCAGCCCAGGGGCAGGGACCCAGCCCCAGCATTTT. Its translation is CASSPGAGTQPQHF.

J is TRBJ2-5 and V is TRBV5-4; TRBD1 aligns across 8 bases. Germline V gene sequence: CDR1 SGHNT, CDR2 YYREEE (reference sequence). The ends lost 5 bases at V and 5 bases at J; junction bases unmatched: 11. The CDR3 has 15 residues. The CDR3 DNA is TGTGCCAGCAGTACCTACCAGGGGGCGGAGGAGACCCAGTACTTC. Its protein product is CASSTYQGAEETQYF.

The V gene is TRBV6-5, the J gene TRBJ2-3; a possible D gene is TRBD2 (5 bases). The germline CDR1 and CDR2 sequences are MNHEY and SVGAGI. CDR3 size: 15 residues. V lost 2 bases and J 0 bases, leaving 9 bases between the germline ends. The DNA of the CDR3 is TGTGCCAGCAGTTACGGAGGAACTAGCACAGATACGCAGTATTTT. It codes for CASSYGGTSTDTQYF.

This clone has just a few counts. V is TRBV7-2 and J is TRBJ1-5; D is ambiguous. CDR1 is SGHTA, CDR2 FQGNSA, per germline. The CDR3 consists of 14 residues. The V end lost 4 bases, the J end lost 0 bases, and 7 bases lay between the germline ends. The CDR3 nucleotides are TGTGCCAGCAGCTCAAGGTATAGCAATCAGCCCCAGCATTTT. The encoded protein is CASSSRYSNQPQHF.

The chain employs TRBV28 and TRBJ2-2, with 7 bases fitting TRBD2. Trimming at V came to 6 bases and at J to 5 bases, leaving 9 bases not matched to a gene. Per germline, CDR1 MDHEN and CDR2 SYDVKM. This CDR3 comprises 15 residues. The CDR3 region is CASRRHSGLTGELFF. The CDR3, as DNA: TGTGCCAGCAGAAGACATAGCGGGCTAACCGGGGAGCTGTTTTTT.

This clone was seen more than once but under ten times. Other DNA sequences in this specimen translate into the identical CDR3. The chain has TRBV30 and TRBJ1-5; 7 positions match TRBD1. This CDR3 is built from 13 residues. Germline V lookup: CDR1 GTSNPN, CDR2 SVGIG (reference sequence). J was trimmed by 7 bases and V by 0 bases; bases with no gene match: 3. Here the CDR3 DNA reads TGTGCCTGGAGTGTACAGGGGAACCAGCCCCAGCATTTT. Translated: CAWSVQGNQPQHF.

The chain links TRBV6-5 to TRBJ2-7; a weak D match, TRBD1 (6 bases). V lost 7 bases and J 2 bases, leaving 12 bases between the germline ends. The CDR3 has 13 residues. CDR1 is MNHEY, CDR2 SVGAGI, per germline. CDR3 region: CASTGQNTYEQYF. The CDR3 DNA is TGTGCCAGCACTGGACAGAATACCTACGAGCAGTACTTC.